The present TCR beta chain was sequenced within a study of T cell responses to AZD1222 COVID-19 vaccine. Overall study context: Whether given at about 4 or about 12 weeks, second doses were pooled.

J gave up 0 bases and V 5 bases, and 3 bases lay outside the gene matches. From germline, CDR1 is PRHDT and CDR2 FYEKMQ (reference sequence). This CDR3 has 14 amino acids. Turning to this clone: Its antigen is not known.

Study-wide points: Spike-specific TCR depth and breadth grew after two AZD1222 doses. Spike was spanned by vaccine-associated CD4 TCRs, with dominance at 160-218 and 743-854. Repertoire sampling occurred only after the peak T cell response.

The assay was immunoSEQ multiplex PCR, and TCRdb's table has in-frame clones only and misses some. The table lists 95,000 to 150,000 clones, 80% to 90% of them singletons. The chain employs TRBV13 and TRBJ1-1, with 7 bases identical to TRBD1. The receptor was derived from an adult in good health. Specimen: peripheral blood, collected on day 0 of AZD1222 vaccination. In nucleotides, the CDR3 is TGTGCCAGCAGCGTGACAGGGATGAACACTGAAGCTTTCTTT. Translating gives CASSVTGMNTEAFF.